This paragraph reports one T cell receptor (beta chain). The antigen is undetermined. Trimming took 0 bases from V and 2 from J, leaving 17 bases between them. This CDR3 spans 16 amino acids. Per germline, CDR1 DFQATT and CDR2 SNEGSKA (reference sequence). This sample stems from a study of T-cell reconstitution after alpha-beta-depleted transplantation in children. Study-wide findings and caveats: The authors attributed T-cell counts and diversity one year after transplant mostly to newly produced T cells. Day-60 TCRbeta diversity that was high in some patients was derived from surviving recipient T cells and thymic progenitors. About two months after transplant, alpha-beta T cells reportedly came from several hundred expanded graft clones.

TCRbeta library construction was performed incorporating unique molecular identifiers. TCRdb reprocessed the PCR reads via MiXCR and lists one record per CDR3 protein. This table has hundreds of thousands of distinct CDR3 sequences, roughly 13% appearing once. This receptor was taken from a girl aged 2 to 9 with congenital amegakaryocytic thrombocytopenia, due to receive a stem cell transplant. This chain connects TRBV20-1 to TRBJ2-7; D uncertain. This sample comprised PBMCs, obtained before TCRalphabeta/CD19-depleted stem cell transplant. Here the CDR3 reads CSARDLGNAGPYEQYF. In DNA, the CDR3 is TGCAGTGCTAGAGATTTGGGGAACGCCGGGCCCTACGAGCAGTACTTC.